These T cell receptor beta chains were read from a single sample in a study of graft-versus-host responses after intestinal transplantation. Using immunoSEQ multiplex PCR, the repertoire was profiled, and TCRdb retains in-frame clones only, with some absent. The sample carries 24,000 or so clones, 82% recorded once. These receptors have no known antigen. The sample consisted of unstimulated CD8+ T cells sorted from spleen or lymph node cells, taken before transplant. All receptors come from a human donor who was the organ donor for an intestinal transplant. Each CDR3 is given without its conserved first and last residue. Clone size is given for some rows only: seen once, a few or many times, or a class if the clone is expanded.

V,size,J,CDR3
TRBV5-6,.,TRBJ1-1,ASRKEPNTEAF
TRBV10-2,few,TRBJ1-2,ASSDQGDYGYT
TRBV4-1,.,TRBJ2-2,ASSQRGVPGGELF
TRBV11-3,.,TRBJ2-3,ASSPDTNTQY
TRBV19,.,TRBJ2-3,ASSGPMGPTDTQY
TRBV19,few,TRBJ1-5,ASTRGEDHQPQH
TRBV19,.,TRBJ1-2,ASSIYTGHGYT
TRBV2,.,TRBJ1-5,ASSDRSNQPQH
TRBV7-2,.,TRBJ2-3,ASSRGVGLVRLTQY
TRBV5-4,.,TRBJ1-2,ASSDRGRNYGYT
TRBV2,.,TRBJ2-2,ASNDPLRALKWGELF
TRBV30,.,TRBJ2-3,AWVSGGLKY
TRBV18,.,TRBJ1-1,ASSPTGNTEAF
TRBV4-1,.,TRBJ1-1,ASSPTGVDTEAF
TRBV4-3,.,TRBJ1-5,ASSENGGSNQPQH
TRBV6-6,.,TRBJ1-4,ASSYRTETNEKLF
TRBV13,.,TRBJ2-1,ASSPGTSGHNEQF
TRBV11-1,.,TRBJ2-7,ASSFTSPSYEQY
TRBV10-3,.,TRBJ1-2,AINFRGRGYT
TRBV5-6,.,TRBJ1-1,ASSSGQGADTEAF
TRBV6-4,.,TRBJ2-3,ASSDSGGETDTQY
TRBV29-1,.,TRBJ2-1,SAHPGRNNEQF
TRBV5-6,.,TRBJ1-2,ASSLGEEGPRPNYGYT